This passage covers 10 T cell receptor beta chains from one sample sequenced in a study of regulatory T cells in long-lasting Graves disease. Researchers made TCR beta libraries by using iRepertoire HTBI primers and running Arm-PCR on CDR3 regions. TCRdb re-called the multiplex PCR reads through MiXCR, storing one row per CDR3 protein. The profile covers about 330,000 distinct CDR3 sequences, with under 20% appearing a single time and around 20% taken by the ten largest. Time point of the sample: newly diagnosed GD, antithyroid drugs for less than 3 months. From RNA extracted from PBMCs, the TCR library was made. Another study also made use of these data, one on T cells in Graves' hyperthyroidism and ophthalmopathy.

The input for sequencing was peripheral blood mononuclear cells (PBMCs), taken at new diagnosis, from a patient treated with antithyroid drugs. The receptors stem from a woman aged 18-29 years with Graves disease.

This clonotype was observed a few times. The rearrangement links TRBV7-2 to TRBJ1-4, with unresolved D. Germline V gives CDR1 SGHTA, CDR2 FQGNSA. The CDR3 sequence is 14 residues long. Trimming took 5 bases from V and 0 from J, leaving 7 bases between them. CDR3 loop: CASSQQATNEKLFF. The DNA for the CDR3 is TGTGCCAGCAGCCAACAAGCAACTAATGAAAAACTGTTTTTT.

The table lists this clonotype with many counts. The gene calls are TRBV20-1 and TRBJ1-1; perhaps TRBD1 as D (6 bases). Germline loops: CDR1 DFQATT, CDR2 SNEGSKA (reference sequence). The CDR3 contains 14 residues. Trimming removed 3 bases from V and 0 bases from J, with 11 bases in between. CDR3 loop: CSASAGTMNTEAFF. CDR3 DNA sequence: TGCAGTGCTAGTGCCGGGACAATGAACACTGAAGCTTTCTTT.

This clonotype appeared many times. The rearrangement joins TRBV30 to TRBJ2-1; 10 bases are shared with TRBD1. Germline V lookup: CDR1 GTSNPN, CDR2 SVGIG (reference sequence). The CDR3 consists of 13 residues. Trimming took 1 base from V and 8 from J; bases not matched to a gene: 2. The CDR3 loop reads CAWSEDRGDEQFF. CDR3 DNA: TGTGCCTGGAGTGAGGACAGGGGGGATGAGCAGTTCTTC.

This clonotype was picked up a small number of times. The chain employs TRBV6-1 and TRBJ2-2, with TRBD1 identical over 9 bases. V dropped 6 bases and J dropped 1; count of bases not matched to a gene: 9. CDR3 length: 17 residues. CDR1 is MNHNS and CDR2 is SASEGT in the germline V gene. This chain's CDR3 is CASRDTMGQGNTGELFF. The CDR3 nucleotides read TGTGCCAGCAGGGATACGATGGGACAGGGGAACACCGGGGAGCTGTTTTTT.

Only a few counts were recorded for this clonotype. The chain uses TRBV20-1 and TRBJ1-1; D possibly corresponds to TRBD1 (5 bases). V dropped 3 bases and J dropped 1 base, with 18 bases sitting between them. The CDR3 extends over 16 amino acids. Germline CDR1 reads DFQATT; CDR2 reads SNEGSKA (reference sequence). CDR3 sequence: CSASMTVRHKNTEAFF. CDR3 sequence (DNA): TGCAGTGCTAGTATGACAGTAAGGCATAAGAACACTGAAGCTTTCTTT.

In its sample, this clonotype was seen many times. This chain links TRBV11-2 with TRBJ2-7; D remains unclear. The V end lost 1 base, the J end lost 1 base, and 8 bases lay between the germline ends. Germline CDR1 is SGHAT and CDR2 is FQNNGV. This CDR3 has 14 residues. CDR3 DNA sequence: TGTGCCAGCAGCTTAGGGGTGGGTTCCTACGAGCAGTACTTC. Residues: CASSLGVGSYEQYF.

This clonotype was recorded many times. This chain links TRBV12-3 or TRBV12-4 with TRBJ2-3; D possibly corresponds to TRBD2 (6 bases). This CDR3 has 15 residues. The V and J ends lost 5 bases and 1 base respectively, with 13 bases between them. In DNA, the CDR3 is TGTGCCAGCAGTCCAATGGGGGGTGGCACAGATACGCAGTATTTT. Amino acids: CASSPMGGGTDTQYF.

The table lists this clonotype with many counts. V usage is TRBV7-3 and J usage is TRBJ2-2; D unclear. The V end was cut by 0 bases, the J end by 5 bases, with 4 bases between. Germline loops: CDR1 SGHTA, CDR2 FQGTGA. This CDR3 region has 13 residues. CDR3 sequence reads: CASSLTVTGELFF. The CDR3 bases are TGTGCCAGCAGCTTAACGGTGACCGGGGAGCTGTTTTTT.

The chain joins TRBV9 to TRBJ1-6; 7 nucleotides align to TRBD1. V lost 0 bases to trimming and J lost 11 bases; unmatched junction nucleotides: 11. The CDR3 is 16 amino acids. Per the germline V gene, CDR1 is SGDLS and CDR2 is YYNGEE. The CDR3 is CASSVDPGTDRTPLHF. DNA for the CDR3: TGTGCCAGCAGCGTAGACCCCGGGACAGACAGAACACCCCTCCACTTT.

This clonotype was counted ten times or more. The V gene is TRBV24-1, the J gene TRBJ2-7; tentative D call: TRBD1 (6 bases). Between the trimmed V and J ends, which lost 4 bases and 6 bases, there was a span of 12 bases. This CDR3 contains 13 residues. Germline V gives CDR1 KGHDR, CDR2 SFDVKD. The CDR3 nucleotides read TGTGCCACCAGTGAGCTAACAGGGCGCGAGCAGTACTTC. The encoded protein is CATSELTGREQYF.